Reported below is one TCR beta chain. Antigen unknown. An Oncomine TCR Beta short-read assay was used to sequence the DNA from cultured CD4+ T cells. TCRdb re-derived calls from the PCR reads in MiXCR, one entry per CDR3 protein. The table records 15,000 to 20,000 distinct CDR3 sequences, 65% to 80% of them present only once. The CDR3 runs to 16 residues. Per germline, CDR1 LNHDA and CDR2 SQIVND (reference sequence). The V and J ends lost 4 bases and 0 bases respectively, with 10 bases between them. The data originate from a study of vaccination and CD4 T cells after COVID-19. Study-level background: Sampling that followed vaccination took place a median approximately 70 days after dose two, within a range of 14 to 241.

Treatment indicated: approximately nine-day PBMC culture with coronavirus spike peptide pools or control peptides (ViraFEST assay). Per-well cultures of two million PBMCs received 8.5 to 10 IU/ml IL-2 and around 9.3 ug/ml peptide pools. General study findings and limits: Analysis covered relatively few convalescent patients and lacked any early post-infection timepoints. The authors identified 304 of 307 vaccine-specific clones in convalescent patients as spike mono-reactive.

This TCR was sampled from a human donor who had recovered from COVID-19. The sequenced sample consisted of CD4+ T cells from blood, cultured in vitro. V gene TRBV19 combines with J gene TRBJ2-6; no firm D call. In nucleotides, the CDR3 is TGTGCCAGTAGTAGCCTCTCTAGCTCTGGGGCCAACGTCCTGACTTTC. Amino acid sequence: CASSSLSSSGANVLTF.